These T cell receptor beta chains were read from a single sample in a study of control samples from healthy donors and cancer patients. This table comes from immunoSEQ multiplex PCR, and its TCRdb copy is limited to in-frame clones, with some not included. The table has over 85,000 clones, roughly nine tenths seen once. Specimen: PBMCs. All receptors come from a woman aged 45-60 years with colorectal cancer. The CDR3 runs from the conserved cysteine through the conserved F or W. A D gene is named only where the DNA matches it firmly. Clone size, where shown, is once, few, many, or a class for clones that have expanded.

TRBV24-1	-	TRBD1	TRBJ2-2	TGTGCCACCAGTGACCGATGGACAGGGTATGGCGGGGAGCTGTTTTTT	CATSDRWTGYGGELFF
TRBV7-2	-	-	TRBJ1-1	TGTGCCAGCAGCTCCAGGAGGGCCAACACTGAAGCTTTCTTT	CASSSRRANTEAFF
TRBV19	-	TRBD1	TRBJ1-1	TGTGCCAGTAGCCTATCGACAGGGGCTGAAGCTTTCTTT	CASSLSTGAEAFF
TRBV5-1	-	-	TRBJ2-3	TGCGCCAGCAGCTTGGGTCAAAGTCTCACCCGGCCCGATACGCAGTATTTT	CASSLGQSLTRPDTQYF
TRBV16	once	-	TRBJ2-1	TGTGCCAGCAGACCGGGACGAGTCTCCTACAATGAGCAGTTCTTC	CASRPGRVSYNEQFF
TRBV5-1	-	-	TRBJ2-5	TGCGCCAGCAGCTTGGCCGAAGAGTCGGCCCAGTACTTC	CASSLAEESAQYF
TRBV28	-	-	TRBJ1-5	TGTGCCAGCAGTTCCACCCCCCCCGCAGGGGTGGACTATAGCAATCAGCCCCAGCATTTT	CASSSTPPAGVDYSNQPQHF
TRBV9	-	-	TRBJ1-6	TGTGCCAGCAGCGTAGAGGGAGGGTATAATTCACCCCTCCACTTT	CASSVEGGYNSPLHF
TRBV10-2	-	-	TRBJ2-5	TGCGCCAGCACAAGCCAGCGGTTGCGGGAGACCCAGTACTTC	CASTSQRLRETQYF
TRBV6-6	-	-	TRBJ1-3	TGTGCCAGCAGCTCTCCCTGGACCTCAGGGATTCCCTCTGGAAACACCATATATTTT	CASSSPWTSGIPSGNTIYF
TRBV19	once	TRBD1	TRBJ1-1	TGTGCCAGTAGTCCGAACAGGGGACAGAACACTGAAGCTTTCTTT	CASSPNRGQNTEAFF
TRBV3-1/TRBV3-2	-	TRBD1	TRBJ1-6	TGTGCCAGCAGCCAAGGTGGACAGGGCGGATCACCCCTCCACTTT	CASSQGGQGGSPLHF
TRBV5-6	once	-	TRBJ2-5	TGTGCCAGCAGCTTGTTCGTCGAGACCCAGTACTTC	CASSLFVETQYF
TRBV7-9	once	-	TRBJ1-3	TGTGCCAGCAGCTTACTCAGGGACGTTCTCTCTGGAAACACCATATATTTT	CASSLLRDVLSGNTIYF
TRBV6-2/TRBV6-3	-	-	TRBJ2-1	TGTGCCAGCAGTTACGGAGGGAATGAGCAGTTCTTC	CASSYGGNEQFF
TRBV6-2/TRBV6-3	-	-	TRBJ1-2	TGTGCCAGCAGTTACTCTAGCCGCGGACAAGCTAACTATGGCTACACCTTC	CASSYSSRGQANYGYTF
TRBV5-6	-	TRBD2	TRBJ2-1	TGTGCCAGCAGCGGAGCGGGGGGGAGGAATGAGCAGTTCTTC	CASSGAGGRNEQFF
TRBV24-1	-	-	TRBJ2-3	TGTGCCACCATGGGAGTTAGTGGAGATACGCAGTATTTT	CATMGVSGDTQYF
TRBV4-1	few	TRBD1	TRBJ2-3	TGCGCCAGCAGCCAATTACAGGGGCAGGCAGATACGCAGTATTTT	CASSQLQGQADTQYF
TRBV2	-	-	TRBJ1-1	TGTGCCAGCAGTGCCACGACCAAGACTGAAGCTTTCTTT	CASSATTKTEAFF
TRBV4-2	-	-	TRBJ1-2	TGTGCCAGCAGCCAAGAACAGAATAACTATGGCTACACCTTC	CASSQEQNNYGYTF
TRBV7-2	-	TRBD1	TRBJ2-1	TGTGCCAGCAGCTTAGAGCGGACAGGGGCGGGCAATGAGCAGTTCTTC	CASSLERTGAGNEQFF
TRBV7-3	-	-	TRBJ2-3	TGTGCCAGCAGCTTAACACGGCTCTCCACAGATACGCAGTATTTT	CASSLTRLSTDTQYF
TRBV7-2	-	TRBD1	TRBJ1-4	TGTGCCAGCAGCTCCCCGGGACAGGGTTTTGGAAAACTGTTTTTT	CASSSPGQGFGKLFF
TRBV6-5	-	TRBD1	TRBJ2-2	TGTGCCAGCGGCCCAGACAGGGGAATCACCGGGGAGCTGTTTTTT	CASGPDRGITGELFF
TRBV18	once	TRBD2	TRBJ2-3	TGTGCCAGCTCACCCCCGGGACTAGCGGGGGGCACAGATACGCAGTATTTT	CASSPPGLAGGTDTQYF
TRBV10-3	once	-	TRBJ2-3	TGTGCCATCAGTGGACAGTCCTCAGATACGCAGTATTTT	CAISGQSSDTQYF
TRBV9	-	TRBD1	TRBJ1-2	TGTGCCAGCAGCCCCCAGACAGGGGGAAATGGCTACACCTTC	CASSPQTGGNGYTF
TRBV10-2	once	-	TRBJ2-2	TGCGCCACCACCAGGGGAAGGACCGGGGAGCTGTTTTTT	CATTRGRTGELFF
TRBV19	-	-	TRBJ1-1	TGTGCCAGTAGTATAGATCTACGGCGGACATTGAACACTGAAGCTTTCTTT	CASSIDLRRTLNTEAFF
TRBV11-2	-	-	TRBJ1-2	TGTGCCAGCAGCCCTAGGGCGGGCCGAGGTGGCTACACCTTC	CASSPRAGRGGYTF
TRBV2	-	TRBD1	TRBJ2-2	TGTGCCAGCAGTTGGGCAGGGGGCAAAACCGGGGAGCTGTTTTTT	CASSWAGGKTGELFF
TRBV6-4	-	-	TRBJ1-6	TGTGCCAGCAGTGACTTTGGGGGGCACAATTCACCCCTCCACTTT	CASSDFGGHNSPLHF
TRBV2	-	TRBD1	TRBJ2-4	TGTGCCAGCAGGGAGACAGGGATAGCCAAAAACATTCAGTACTTC	CASRETGIAKNIQYF
TRBV3-1/TRBV3-2	once	-	TRBJ2-5	TGTGCCAGCAGCCAAGATCTATGGGTCATCCAAGAGACCCAGTACTTC	CASSQDLWVIQETQYF
TRBV6-1	-	-	TRBJ2-3	TGTGCCAGCAGTGGCCCCTGGACGGACTATTATAGCACAGATACGCAGTATTTT	CASSGPWTDYYSTDTQYF
TRBV2	-	-	TRBJ1-6	TGTGCCAGCAGTATCCGGGACACATATTCACCCCTCCACTTT	CASSIRDTYSPLHF
TRBV7-2	-	-	TRBJ2-2	TGTGCCAGCAGCCCCGAGGGGATCCGTAACACCGGGGAGCTGTTTTTT	CASSPEGIRNTGELFF
TRBV7-8	-	-	TRBJ1-1	TGTGCCAGCAGCTCGCTTACAGGAACCAACACTGAAGCTTTCTTT	CASSSLTGTNTEAFF
TRBV12-3/TRBV12-4	-	-	TRBJ1-3	TGTGCCAGCAATCGGGGATCTGGAAACACCATATATTTT	CASNRGSGNTIYF
TRBV19	-	-	TRBJ1-5	TGTGCCAGTAGTATTATCCTGAGCAATCAGCCCCAGCATTTT	CASSIILSNQPQHF